This TCR beta chain was sequenced for a study of cytomegalovirus exposure and HLA in healthy donors. General observations from the study: Sequencing likely produced, as an artifact, a cluster of highly shared sequence variants. A later analysis appeared to link common viral pathogens to several of the most significant clusters. Analyzed later, association rates of TCRs varied across HLA loci, with DRB1 most and HLA-C fewest. When a later analysis compared HLA-associated TCR beta chains with equally common others, the HLA-associated chains turned out to be more clonally expanded and to have lower generation probabilities.

13 Jbeta primers and 60 Vbeta primers were used for the PCR. Libraries were prepared by immunoSEQ multiplex PCR; TCRdb keeps only in-frame clonotypes and omits some of them. This table has under 150,000 clones, about four fifths appearing once. CDR3 length: 15 residues. The V gene end was trimmed by 2 bases and the J gene end by 7 bases; junction bases not matched to a gene: 8. Germline V gene lookup returns CDR1 MDHEN and CDR2 SYDVKM. In this sample, this clone turned up a few times. Its specificity is unknown. This chain joins TRBV28 and TRBJ2-7, with 10 bases aligning to TRBD2. The sequence was collected from a man in his forties or fifties in good health and CMV-seropositive. Sequencing was carried out using PBMCs. CDR3 amino acids: CASSLRTSGAREQYF. The CDR3 nucleotides read TGTGCCAGCAGTTTAAGGACTAGCGGAGCGAGGGAGCAGTACTTC.